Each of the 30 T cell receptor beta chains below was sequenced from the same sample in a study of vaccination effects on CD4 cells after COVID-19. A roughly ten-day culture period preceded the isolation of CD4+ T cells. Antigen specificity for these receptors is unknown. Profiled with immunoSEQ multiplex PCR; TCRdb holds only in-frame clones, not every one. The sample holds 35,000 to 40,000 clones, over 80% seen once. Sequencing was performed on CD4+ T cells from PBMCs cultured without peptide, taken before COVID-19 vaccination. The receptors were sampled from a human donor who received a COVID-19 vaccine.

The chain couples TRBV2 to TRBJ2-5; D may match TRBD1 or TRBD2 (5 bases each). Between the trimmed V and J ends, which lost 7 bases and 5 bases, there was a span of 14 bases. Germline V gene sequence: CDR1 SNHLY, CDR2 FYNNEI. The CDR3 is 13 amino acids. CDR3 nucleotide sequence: TGTGCCAGCACTAGGGACCCTCCGGAGACCCAGTACTTC. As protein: CASTRDPPETQYF. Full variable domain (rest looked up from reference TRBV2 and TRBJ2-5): EPEVTQTPSHQVTQMGQEVILRCVPISNHLYFYWYRQILGQKVEFLVSFYNNEISEKSEIFDDQFSVERPDGSNFTLKIRSTKLEDSAMYFCASTRDPPETQYFGPGTRLLVL.

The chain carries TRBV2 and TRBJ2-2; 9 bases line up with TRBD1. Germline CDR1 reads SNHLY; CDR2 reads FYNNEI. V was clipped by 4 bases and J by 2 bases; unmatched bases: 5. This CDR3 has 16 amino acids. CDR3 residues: CASSALQGANTGELFF. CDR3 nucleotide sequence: TGTGCCAGCAGTGCTCTACAGGGGGCCAACACCGGGGAGCTGTTTTTT.

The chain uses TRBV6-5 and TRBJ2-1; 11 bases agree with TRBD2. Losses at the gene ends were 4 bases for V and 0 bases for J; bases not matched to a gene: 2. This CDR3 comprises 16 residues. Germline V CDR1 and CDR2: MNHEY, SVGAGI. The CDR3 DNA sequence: TGTGCCAGCAGTTCGCTAGCGGGGGGCTCCTACAATGAGCAGTTCTTC. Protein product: CASSSLAGGSYNEQFF.

The CDR3 coding sequence is TGTGCCAGCAGTTTAGTCGGGGGATTCACCGGGGAGCTGTTTTTT. Its protein is CASSLVGGFTGELFF. The V call is TRBV28, the J call TRBJ2-2; D may be TRBD2 (6 bases). CDR3 length: 15 amino acids. Trimming left V 2 bases short and J 4 bases short, with 11 bases between. Germline CDR1 MDHEN, CDR2 SYDVKM.

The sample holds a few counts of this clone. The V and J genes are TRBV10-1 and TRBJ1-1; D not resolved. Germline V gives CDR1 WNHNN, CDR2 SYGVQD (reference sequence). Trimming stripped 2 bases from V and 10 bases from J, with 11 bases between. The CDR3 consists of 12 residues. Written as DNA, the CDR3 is TGCGCCAGCAGTGAGACTTATCACGTAGCTTTCTTT. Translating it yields CASSETYHVAFF.

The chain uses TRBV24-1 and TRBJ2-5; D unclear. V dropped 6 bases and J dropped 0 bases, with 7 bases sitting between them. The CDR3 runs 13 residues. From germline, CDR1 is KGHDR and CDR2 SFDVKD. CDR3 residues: CATSKTNQETQYF. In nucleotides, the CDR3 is TGTGCCACCAGTAAGACAAACCAAGAGACCCAGTACTTC.

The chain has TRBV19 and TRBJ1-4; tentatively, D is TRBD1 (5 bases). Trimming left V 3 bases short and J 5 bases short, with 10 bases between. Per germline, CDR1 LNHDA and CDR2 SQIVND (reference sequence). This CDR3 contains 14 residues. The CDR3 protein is CASSIDSGNEKLFF. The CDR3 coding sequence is TGTGCCAGTAGTATCGACAGTGGAAATGAAAAACTGTTTTTT.

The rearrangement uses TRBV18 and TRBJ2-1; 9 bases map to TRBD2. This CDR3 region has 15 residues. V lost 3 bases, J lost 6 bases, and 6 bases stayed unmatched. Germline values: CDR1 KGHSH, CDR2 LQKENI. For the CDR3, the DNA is TGTGCCAGCTCACCTGGACTAGCGTTTCGCAATGAGCAGTTCTTC. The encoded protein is CASSPGLAFRNEQFF.

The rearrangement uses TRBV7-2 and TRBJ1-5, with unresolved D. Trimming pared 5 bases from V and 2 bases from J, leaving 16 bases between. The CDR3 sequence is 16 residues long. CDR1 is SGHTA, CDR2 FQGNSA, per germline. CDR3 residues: CASSPGGRRGNQPQHF. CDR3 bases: TGTGCCAGCAGCCCGGGAGGCCGGAGAGGCAATCAGCCCCAGCATTTT.

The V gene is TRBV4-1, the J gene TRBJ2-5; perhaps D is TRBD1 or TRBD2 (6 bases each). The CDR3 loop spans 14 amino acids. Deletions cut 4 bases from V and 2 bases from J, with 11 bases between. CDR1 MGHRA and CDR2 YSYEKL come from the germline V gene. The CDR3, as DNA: TGCGCCAGCAGCCCCGGGGGCAGACAAGAGACCCAGTACTTC. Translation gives CASSPGGRQETQYF.

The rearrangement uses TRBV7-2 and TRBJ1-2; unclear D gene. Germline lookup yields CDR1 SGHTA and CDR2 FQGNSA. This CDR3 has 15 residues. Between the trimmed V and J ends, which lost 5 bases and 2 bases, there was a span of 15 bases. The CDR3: CASSQYYTVNYGYTF. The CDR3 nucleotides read TGTGCCAGCAGCCAATATTACACAGTGAACTATGGCTACACCTTC.

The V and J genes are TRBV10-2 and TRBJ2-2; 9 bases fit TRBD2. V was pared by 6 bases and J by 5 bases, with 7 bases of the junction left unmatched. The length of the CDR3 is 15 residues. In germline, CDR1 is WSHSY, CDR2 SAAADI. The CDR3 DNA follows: TGCGCCAGCAGATCTAGCGGGGTTGGGACCGGGGAGCTGTTTTTT. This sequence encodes CASRSSGVGTGELFF.

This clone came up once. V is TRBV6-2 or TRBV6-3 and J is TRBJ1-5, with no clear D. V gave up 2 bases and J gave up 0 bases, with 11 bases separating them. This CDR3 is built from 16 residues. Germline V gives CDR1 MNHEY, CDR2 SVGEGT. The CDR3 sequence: CASSYGSFNSNQPQHF. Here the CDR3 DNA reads TGTGCCAGCAGTTACGGCAGCTTCAATAGCAATCAGCCCCAGCATTTT.

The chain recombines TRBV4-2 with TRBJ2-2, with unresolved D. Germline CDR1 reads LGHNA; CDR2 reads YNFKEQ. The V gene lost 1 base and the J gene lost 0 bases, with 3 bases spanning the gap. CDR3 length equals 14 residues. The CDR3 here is CASSQASNTGELFF. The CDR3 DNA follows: TGTGCCAGCAGCCAAGCTTCGAACACCGGGGAGCTGTTTTTT.

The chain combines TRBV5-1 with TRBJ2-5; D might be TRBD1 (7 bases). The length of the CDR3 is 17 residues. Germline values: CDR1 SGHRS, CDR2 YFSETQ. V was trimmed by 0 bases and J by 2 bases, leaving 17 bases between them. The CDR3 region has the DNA TGCGCCAGCAGCTTGGGGGTTGGACAGGCGGGACAAGAGACCCAGTACTTC. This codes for CASSLGVGQAGQETQYF.

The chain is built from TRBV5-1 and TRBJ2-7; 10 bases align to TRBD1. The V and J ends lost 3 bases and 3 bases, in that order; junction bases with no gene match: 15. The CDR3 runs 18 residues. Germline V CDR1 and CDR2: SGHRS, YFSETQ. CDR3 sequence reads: CASSSSGDRGRDYYEQYV. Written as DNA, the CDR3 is TGCGCCAGCAGCTCCTCCGGGGACAGGGGCCGGGATTACTACGAGCAGTACGTC.

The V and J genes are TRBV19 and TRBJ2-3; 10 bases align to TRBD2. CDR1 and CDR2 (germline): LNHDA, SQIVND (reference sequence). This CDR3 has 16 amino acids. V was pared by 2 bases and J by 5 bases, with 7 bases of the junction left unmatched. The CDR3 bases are TGTGCCAGTAGTATAACGGTAGCGGGGGGCCTAGATACGCAGTATTTT. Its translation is CASSITVAGGLDTQYF.

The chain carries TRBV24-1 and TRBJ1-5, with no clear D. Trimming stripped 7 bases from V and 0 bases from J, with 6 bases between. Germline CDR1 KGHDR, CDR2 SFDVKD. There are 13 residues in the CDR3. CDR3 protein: CATSLDSNQPQHF. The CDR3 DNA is TGTGCCACCAGCCTCGATAGCAATCAGCCCCAGCATTTT.

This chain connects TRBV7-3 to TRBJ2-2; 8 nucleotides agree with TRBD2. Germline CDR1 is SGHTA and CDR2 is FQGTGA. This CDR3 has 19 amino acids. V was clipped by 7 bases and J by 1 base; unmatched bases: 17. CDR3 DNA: TGTGCCAGCATCCAAAGCGGGGGCCCACTACCCATGAACACCGGGGAGCTGTTTTTT. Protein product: CASIQSGGPLPMNTGELFF.

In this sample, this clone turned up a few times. CDR3 loop: CASSSPGQGQETQYF. The CDR3 DNA sequence: TGTGCCAGCAGCTCACCTGGACAGGGCCAAGAGACCCAGTACTTC. The rearrangement uses TRBV5-4 and TRBJ2-5, with 8 nucleotides matching TRBD1. V shed 3 bases and J 1 base; nucleotides not matched to a gene: 5. The germline gives CDR1 SGHNT, CDR2 YYREEE (reference sequence). This CDR3 comprises 15 residues.

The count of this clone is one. For the CDR3, the DNA is TGTGCCAGCAGCTCCGGGACTAGCGGCACAGATACGCAGTATTTT. As protein: CASSSGTSGTDTQYF. The chain has TRBV13 and TRBJ2-3, with TRBD2 matching over 10 bases. Trimming removed 4 bases from V and 1 base from J; junction bases left unmatched: 2. CDR3 length: 15 residues. Germline V gene lookup returns CDR1 PRHDT and CDR2 FYEKMQ (reference sequence).

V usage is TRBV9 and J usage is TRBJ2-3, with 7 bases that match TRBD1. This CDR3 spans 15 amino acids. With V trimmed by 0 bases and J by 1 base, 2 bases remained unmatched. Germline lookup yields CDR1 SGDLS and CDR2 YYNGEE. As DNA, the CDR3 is TGTGCCAGCAGCGTAGAAGACAGGGGCACAGATACGCAGTATTTT. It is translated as CASSVEDRGTDTQYF.

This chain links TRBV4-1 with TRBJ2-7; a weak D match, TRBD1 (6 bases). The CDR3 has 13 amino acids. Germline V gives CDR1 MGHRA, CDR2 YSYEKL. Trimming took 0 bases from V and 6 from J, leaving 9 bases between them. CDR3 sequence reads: CASSQDRGREQYV. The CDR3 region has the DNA TGCGCCAGCAGCCAAGACAGGGGACGCGAGCAGTACGTC.

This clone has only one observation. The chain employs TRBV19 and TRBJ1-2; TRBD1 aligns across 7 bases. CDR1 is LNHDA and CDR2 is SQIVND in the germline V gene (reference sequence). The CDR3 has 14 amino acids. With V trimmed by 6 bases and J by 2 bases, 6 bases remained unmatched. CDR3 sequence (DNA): TGTGCCAGTAGGAAACAGGGGCTGAACTATGGCTACACCTTC. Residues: CASRKQGLNYGYTF.

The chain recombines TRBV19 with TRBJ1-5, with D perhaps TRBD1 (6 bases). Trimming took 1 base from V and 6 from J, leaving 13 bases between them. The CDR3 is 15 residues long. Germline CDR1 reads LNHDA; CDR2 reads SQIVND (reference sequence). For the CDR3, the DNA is TGTGCCAGTAGTATAGTTACAGGGAAAAGTCAGCCCCAGCATTTT. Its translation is CASSIVTGKSQPQHF.

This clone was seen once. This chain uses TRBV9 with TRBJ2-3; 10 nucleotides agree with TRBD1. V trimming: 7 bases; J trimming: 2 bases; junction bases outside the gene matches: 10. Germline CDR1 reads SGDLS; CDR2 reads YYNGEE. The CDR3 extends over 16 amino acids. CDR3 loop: CASGRQGAGDTDTQYF. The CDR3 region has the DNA TGTGCCAGCGGAAGACAGGGGGCCGGTGACACAGATACGCAGTATTTT.

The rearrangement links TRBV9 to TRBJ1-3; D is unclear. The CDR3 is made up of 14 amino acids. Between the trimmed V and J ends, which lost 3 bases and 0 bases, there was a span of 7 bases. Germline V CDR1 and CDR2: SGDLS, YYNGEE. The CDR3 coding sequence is TGTGCCAGCAGCGATCGGAGCTCTGGAAACACCATATATTTT. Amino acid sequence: CASSDRSSGNTIYF.

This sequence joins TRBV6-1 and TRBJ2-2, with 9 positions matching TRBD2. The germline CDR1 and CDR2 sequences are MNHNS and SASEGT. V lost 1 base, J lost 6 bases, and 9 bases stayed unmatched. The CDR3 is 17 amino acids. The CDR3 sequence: CASSEVWSGGISGELFF. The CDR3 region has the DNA TGTGCCAGCAGTGAAGTTTGGAGCGGGGGGATTTCCGGGGAGCTGTTTTTT.

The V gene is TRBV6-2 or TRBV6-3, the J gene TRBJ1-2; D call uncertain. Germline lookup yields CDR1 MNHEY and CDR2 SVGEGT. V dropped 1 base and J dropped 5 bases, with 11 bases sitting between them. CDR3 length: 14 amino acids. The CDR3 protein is CASSYFDGRYGYTF. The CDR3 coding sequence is TGTGCCAGCAGTTACTTCGACGGGAGGTATGGCTACACCTTC.

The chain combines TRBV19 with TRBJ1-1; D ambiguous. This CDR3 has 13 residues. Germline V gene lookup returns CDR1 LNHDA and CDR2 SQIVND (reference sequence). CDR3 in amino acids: CASLAPLGTEAFF. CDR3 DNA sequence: TGTGCGAGTCTTGCTCCACTCGGCACTGAAGCTTTCTTT.